This TCR beta chain is drawn from a study of blood T cell repertoires in COVID-19. In the study overall: Specimens from acute and convalescent COVID-19 originated in the United States, Italy and Spain. From T cells, B-cell-depleted T cells, or PBMCs came the material, which was cDNA or gDNA.

The V end was cut by 4 bases, the J end by 5 bases, with 16 bases between. Germline CDR1 and CDR2: SGHTS and YDEGEE. This CDR3 contains 15 residues. Original processing methods: How many nucleated cells were present was estimated from reference gene primer amplification. Generated by immunoSEQ multiplex PCR, the TCRdb table keeps only in-frame clones and is missing some. The V and J calls and clone size come from that table; D and trimming were worked out from the DNA. Among approximately 230,000 clones listed, around four fifths were seen once. This sequence originates from a man under 40 with active or convalescent COVID-19. Material: peripheral blood. The chain employs TRBV5-8 and TRBJ2-1; possibly TRBD1 for D (7 bases). The CDR3 region has the DNA TGTGCCAGCAGCGCGGAGGGACAGCTAAACAATGAGCAGTTCTTC. Translating it yields CASSAEGQLNNEQFF.